This T cell receptor beta chain is drawn from a study of shared clonotypes between healthy human individuals. Execution of the assay was at deep level. The data were produced by immunoSEQ multiplex PCR, yet TCRdb's version contains in-frame clones alone and is incomplete. Here the sample spans hundreds of thousands of clones, roughly 95% being singletons. Naive CD8 cells comprised CD45RO-negative, CCR7-positively selected cells, excluding terminally differentiated effector memory CD45RA+ cells. The V end lost 4 bases, the J end lost 7 bases, and 12 bases lay between the germline ends. Germline V gene data show CDR1 as SEHNR and CDR2 as FQNEAQ (reference sequence). This CDR3 has 13 residues.

The chain couples TRBV7-9 to TRBJ2-3; D not resolved. This TCR derives from a woman aged 25-40 years in good health. Sequenced material: naive CD8+ T cells sorted from blood. The CDR3 reads CASSSATVNTQYF. Written as DNA, the CDR3 is TGTGCCAGCAGCTCGGCTACTGTGAATACGCAGTATTTT.